The present T cell receptor beta chain was sequenced within a study of shared clonotypes between healthy human individuals. Study results and limitations: Exclusively blood specimens were collected; tissue repertoires likely differ. In contrast to clonotypes shared by all four donors, non-shared clonotypes had lower generation probabilities. An anticipated effect of sequencing depth on clonotype sharing among donors was recognized.

It was at deep level that the assay was run. The protocol was immunoSEQ multiplex PCR, while the TCRdb copy is restricted to in-frame clones and leaves out a portion. This sample has some 630,000 clones, with 95% to 97% found just once. The naive CD8 fraction comprised CD45RO-negative cells positively selected for CCR7 and excluded terminally differentiated effector memory CD45RA+ cells. Germline V CDR1 and CDR2: LNHNV, YYDKDF (reference sequence). The CDR3 loop spans 13 amino acids. The V and J ends lost 0 bases and 6 bases respectively, with 9 bases between them. Concerning this clone: What it recognizes is unknown.

This sequence was found in a woman in her thirties in good health. This chain links TRBV15 with TRBJ2-7; D might be TRBD2 (6 bases). What was sequenced was naive CD8+ T cells sorted from blood. In nucleotides, the CDR3 is TGTGCCACCAGCAGAGACCAGGGAGGCGAGCAGTACTTC. Encoded protein: CATSRDQGGEQYF.